This is a list of T cell receptor beta chains from one sample in a study of cytomegalovirus exposure and HLA in healthy donors. The assay was immunoSEQ multiplex PCR, and TCRdb's table has in-frame clones only and misses some. In the table there are around 180,000 clones, over 70% of which are singletons. The sequencing input was PBMCs. Every receptor here comes from a boy between 2 and 15 years old in good health and CMV-seronegative. CDR3s include the opening cysteine and the closing phenylalanine or tryptophan. A D gene is named only where the DNA matches it firmly. The size field is filled for only some rows; it gives once, few, many or a size class.

cdr3_nt,cdr3_aa,d_call,v_call,j_call,clone_size
TGTGCCAGCAGTACTTTACAGGGACACACTGAAGCTTTCTTT,CASSTLQGHTEAFF,.,TRBV27,TRBJ1-1,.
TGTGCCAGCAGTTTAGGACACCCACAACCTGAAAAACTGTTTTTT,CASSLGHPQPEKLFF,.,TRBV27,TRBJ1-4,.
TGTGCCACCAGCAGAGATTTTAGCGGGGGGCAAGAGACCCAGTACTTC,CATSRDFSGGQETQYF,TRBD2,TRBV15,TRBJ2-5,.
TGCGCCAGCAGCCAAGATCGAGTAAGGAGCTCCTACAATGAGCAGTTCTTC,CASSQDRVRSSYNEQFF,.,TRBV4-1,TRBJ2-1,few
TGTGCCAGCAGCCGCAACAGGGCCCGTGGGGTTGCTAACTATGGCTACACCTTC,CASSRNRARGVANYGYTF,.,TRBV4-2,TRBJ1-2,.
TGTGCCAGCAGCTTACGCGGGACAGGGGTTGGGTATGGCTACACCTTC,CASSLRGTGVGYGYTF,TRBD1,TRBV11-2,TRBJ1-2,.
TGTGCCAGCAGCTCCTCTAGCGGGGGGGACGGCGAGCAGTACTTC,CASSSSSGGDGEQYF,TRBD2,TRBV7-2,TRBJ2-7,.
TGTGCCAGCAGCCGGGACAGGGGAGACACTGAAGCTTTCTTT,CASSRDRGDTEAFF,TRBD1,TRBV6-1,TRBJ1-1,few
TGTGCCAGCAGCTTACGCAGGGAAGAGACCCAGTACTTC,CASSLRREETQYF,.,TRBV7-3,TRBJ2-5,.
TGTGCCAGCAGCTTGGCGGCTAGATCGGAAGATACGCAGTATTTT,CASSLAARSEDTQYF,.,TRBV5-6,TRBJ2-3,.
TGTGCCAGTAGTATCATGGGGCAGGGGGCCGGGACCGGGGAGCTGTTTTTT,CASSIMGQGAGTGELFF,TRBD1,TRBV19,TRBJ2-2,.
TGCGCCAGCAGCCAAGATTGGGCCGACAATGAGCAGTTCTTC,CASSQDWADNEQFF,.,TRBV4-3,TRBJ2-1,once
TGTGCCTGGAGAGAGCTGGGACAGGATAATTCACCCCTCCACTTT,CAWRELGQDNSPLHF,TRBD1,TRBV30,TRBJ1-6,.
TGTGCCAGCAGTGTGGACAGAAACACAGATACGCAGTATTTT,CASSVDRNTDTQYF,.,TRBV6-1,TRBJ2-3,.
TGCGCCAGCAGTGAGTGGACAGGGGGGAACACTGAAGCTTTCTTT,CASSEWTGGNTEAFF,TRBD1,TRBV10-2,TRBJ1-1,.
TGTGCCAGTAGTCTGGGGACTAAGGCTTTCTTT,CASSLGTKAFF,.,TRBV19,TRBJ1-1,.
TGTGCCAGCAGTGACACCGGGAAAAAGGTCTACGAGCAGTACTTC,CASSDTGKKVYEQYF,.,TRBV25-1,TRBJ2-7,.
TGTGCCTGGAAATTGGACAGTCTTATGAACACTGAAGCTTTCTTT,CAWKLDSLMNTEAFF,.,TRBV30,TRBJ1-1,.
TGTGCCAGCAGCCAAGCACAGGTTAGCTACGAGCAGTACTTC,CASSQAQVSYEQYF,.,TRBV7-2,TRBJ2-7,.
TGCGCCAGCAGCCCTTCCGGGACTAGCGGGAGTAGTGAGCAGTTCTTC,CASSPSGTSGSSEQFF,TRBD2,TRBV4-3,TRBJ2-1,.
TGTGCCAGCAGTTTGGGCCTAGCGGGAGCGGATGAGCAGTTCTTC,CASSLGLAGADEQFF,TRBD2,TRBV27,TRBJ2-1,.
TGTGCCAGCAGTCGTCTAGCGGGGCGCACAGATACGCAGTATTTT,CASSRLAGRTDTQYF,TRBD2,TRBV9,TRBJ2-3,.
TGTGCCAGCAGCGCTGTGGGGAGCAATGAGCAGTTCTTC,CASSAVGSNEQFF,.,TRBV5-4,TRBJ2-1,.
TGCGCCAGCAGTGAGTCGAGGGCGGACCTCAGAAATACGCAGTATTTT,CASSESRADLRNTQYF,.,TRBV10-1,TRBJ2-3,.
TGTGCCAGCACGGTCTTCAATCAGCCCCAGCATTTT,CASTVFNQPQHF,.,TRBV2,TRBJ1-5,once
TGTGCCAGCAGTTACATCCGGGATGGGGAAAAACTGTTTTTT,CASSYIRDGEKLFF,.,TRBV6-6,TRBJ1-4,medium-sized